Listed below are T cell receptor beta chains from one sample, sequenced in a study of cytomegalovirus exposure and HLA in healthy donors. The assay was immunoSEQ multiplex PCR, and TCRdb's table has in-frame clones only and misses some. The table records 180,000 or so clones, around 74% of them present only once. The sequencing input was PBMCs. Every receptor here comes from a male donor in good health and CMV-seronegative. Both conserved end residues are part of each CDR3. Each record gives: D gene, CDR3 length, clone size, V gene, J gene, CDR3 protein, CDR3 DNA. The D gene is left open where the match is weak. Part of the rows lack a size; the others show once, few, many or a class for expanded clones.

D gene: TRBD1; CDR3 length: 15; clone size: -; V gene: TRBV6-1; J gene: TRBJ2-7; CDR3 protein: CASSSPSGQGYEQYF; CDR3 DNA: TGTGCCAGCAGTTCACCGTCGGGACAGGGGTACGAGCAGTACTTC
D gene: -; CDR3 length: 16; clone size: -; V gene: TRBV6-6; J gene: TRBJ1-3; CDR3 protein: CASTRTARTSGNTIYF; CDR3 DNA: TGTGCCAGCACCCGGACAGCAAGAACCTCTGGAAACACCATATATTTT
D gene: -; CDR3 length: 14; clone size: -; V gene: TRBV27; J gene: TRBJ2-1; CDR3 protein: CASSPQLAHNEQFF; CDR3 DNA: TGTGCCAGCAGTCCACAGTTAGCGCACAATGAGCAGTTCTTC
D gene: -; CDR3 length: 15; clone size: few; V gene: TRBV7-9; J gene: TRBJ1-3; CDR3 protein: CASSPRVRVGNTIYF; CDR3 DNA: TGTGCCAGCAGCCCCAGGGTCAGGGTTGGAAACACCATATATTTT
D gene: TRBD2; CDR3 length: 15; clone size: -; V gene: TRBV29-1; J gene: TRBJ2-3; CDR3 protein: CSVGGSGRVTDTQYF; CDR3 DNA: TGCAGCGTTGGAGGTAGCGGGAGGGTGACAGATACGCAGTATTTT
D gene: -; CDR3 length: 12; clone size: -; V gene: TRBV28; J gene: TRBJ2-7; CDR3 protein: CASRQASYEQYF; CDR3 DNA: TGTGCCAGCAGGCAAGCTTCCTACGAGCAGTACTTC
D gene: -; CDR3 length: 13; clone size: -; V gene: TRBV2; J gene: TRBJ2-1; CDR3 protein: CASSLVRYNEQFF; CDR3 DNA: TGTGCCAGCAGCCTAGTCAGATACAATGAGCAGTTCTTC
D gene: -; CDR3 length: 16; clone size: -; V gene: TRBV28; J gene: TRBJ2-3; CDR3 protein: CASSLIGGTSTDTQYF; CDR3 DNA: TGTGCCAGCAGCCTGATCGGAGGTACTAGCACAGATACGCAGTATTTT
D gene: -; CDR3 length: 12; clone size: -; V gene: TRBV30; J gene: TRBJ1-3; CDR3 protein: CASNREANTIYF; CDR3 DNA: TGTGCCTCGAACAGGGAAGCAAACACCATATATTTT
D gene: TRBD1; CDR3 length: 15; clone size: once; V gene: TRBV6-1; J gene: TRBJ1-5; CDR3 protein: CASSGGQGLAQPQHF; CDR3 DNA: TGTGCCAGCAGTGGGGGACAGGGTTTGGCTCAGCCCCAGCATTTT
D gene: -; CDR3 length: 13; clone size: -; V gene: TRBV30; J gene: TRBJ1-5; CDR3 protein: CAWSEQGYQPQHF; CDR3 DNA: TGTGCCTGGAGTGAACAGGGCTATCAGCCCCAGCATTTT
D gene: TRBD2; CDR3 length: 20; clone size: -; V gene: TRBV10-3; J gene: TRBJ2-1; CDR3 protein: CAISGTGTSGTMSSYNEQFF; CDR3 DNA: TGTGCCATCAGTGGGACCGGGACTAGCGGGACCATGAGCTCCTACAATGAGCAGTTCTTC
D gene: TRBD2; CDR3 length: 14; clone size: -; V gene: TRBV13; J gene: TRBJ2-3; CDR3 protein: CASSQRGGGDTQYF; CDR3 DNA: TGTGCCAGCAGCCAGCGGGGGGGTGGAGATACGCAGTATTTT
D gene: TRBD2; CDR3 length: 15; clone size: -; V gene: TRBV6-5; J gene: TRBJ2-3; CDR3 protein: CASSSASGGTDTQYF; CDR3 DNA: TGTGCCAGCAGTTCAGCTAGCGGGGGCACAGATACGCAGTATTTT
D gene: -; CDR3 length: 17; clone size: -; V gene: TRBV7-8; J gene: TRBJ1-6; CDR3 protein: CAGSSYRRGEKNSPLHF; CDR3 DNA: TGTGCCGGCAGCTCATATAGGAGGGGAGAGAAGAATTCACCCCTCCACTTT
D gene: TRBD1; CDR3 length: 13; clone size: few; V gene: TRBV30; J gene: TRBJ1-2; CDR3 protein: CAGHRGRIYGYTF; CDR3 DNA: TGTGCCGGACACAGGGGGCGCATCTATGGCTACACCTTC
D gene: TRBD1; CDR3 length: 15; clone size: -; V gene: TRBV6-1; J gene: TRBJ1-3; CDR3 protein: CASRKDRASGNTIYF; CDR3 DNA: TGTGCCAGCAGGAAGGACAGGGCCTCTGGAAACACCATATATTTT
D gene: -; CDR3 length: 14; clone size: -; V gene: TRBV9; J gene: TRBJ1-2; CDR3 protein: CASSVPGHNYGYTF; CDR3 DNA: TGTGCCAGCAGCGTCCCAGGACATAACTATGGCTACACCTTC
D gene: TRBD2; CDR3 length: 15; clone size: -; V gene: TRBV6-5; J gene: TRBJ2-7; CDR3 protein: CASSAWAGEFYEQYF; CDR3 DNA: TGTGCCAGCAGCGCTTGGGCGGGGGAATTTTACGAGCAGTACTTC
D gene: -; CDR3 length: 14; clone size: -; V gene: TRBV2; J gene: TRBJ1-5; CDR3 protein: CASSSKDIDQPQHF; CDR3 DNA: TGTGCCAGCAGTTCTAAAGATATCGATCAGCCCCAGCATTTT
D gene: TRBD2; CDR3 length: 19; clone size: few; V gene: TRBV6-1; J gene: TRBJ2-1; CDR3 protein: CASSGGTSGGRPLYNEQFF; CDR3 DNA: TGTGCCAGCAGTGGGGGGACTAGCGGGGGGAGGCCCCTTTACAATGAGCAGTTCTTC
D gene: -; CDR3 length: 17; clone size: -; V gene: TRBV11-2; J gene: TRBJ1-3; CDR3 protein: CASSLAPRSSSGNTIYF; CDR3 DNA: TGTGCCAGCAGCTTAGCCCCAAGGAGCAGCTCTGGAAACACCATATATTTT
D gene: -; CDR3 length: 15; clone size: -; V gene: TRBV5-6; J gene: TRBJ1-5; CDR3 protein: CASSTAPGGNQPQHF; CDR3 DNA: TGTGCCAGCAGCACCGCCCCCGGGGGCAATCAGCCCCAGCATTTT
D gene: -; CDR3 length: 16; clone size: -; V gene: TRBV4-3; J gene: TRBJ1-5; CDR3 protein: CASSQAWTVSNQPQHF; CDR3 DNA: TGCGCCAGCAGCCAAGCCTGGACAGTTAGCAATCAGCCCCAGCATTTT
D gene: -; CDR3 length: 14; clone size: -; V gene: TRBV7-3; J gene: TRBJ1-1; CDR3 protein: CASSLTRENTEAFF; CDR3 DNA: TGTGCCAGCAGCTTAACCAGGGAGAACACTGAAGCTTTCTTT
D gene: -; CDR3 length: 14; clone size: -; V gene: TRBV27; J gene: TRBJ2-7; CDR3 protein: CASSFARASYEQYF; CDR3 DNA: TGTGCCAGCAGTTTCGCTAGAGCCTCCTACGAGCAGTACTTC
D gene: -; CDR3 length: 13; clone size: -; V gene: TRBV6-6; J gene: TRBJ1-2; CDR3 protein: CASRVDRNYGYTF; CDR3 DNA: TGTGCCAGCAGGGTCGACAGGAACTATGGCTACACCTTC
D gene: TRBD1; CDR3 length: 14; clone size: few; V gene: TRBV6-1; J gene: TRBJ1-3; CDR3 protein: CASRRQGLWDTIYF; CDR3 DNA: TGTGCCAGCAGGAGACAGGGGCTTTGGGACACCATATATTTT
D gene: -; CDR3 length: 15; clone size: -; V gene: TRBV5-4; J gene: TRBJ1-5; CDR3 protein: CASSLGPGWDQPQHF; CDR3 DNA: TGTGCCAGCAGCTTGGGTCCAGGGTGGGATCAGCCCCAGCATTTT
D gene: -; CDR3 length: 14; clone size: -; V gene: TRBV28; J gene: TRBJ1-1; CDR3 protein: CASKGVLLGTEAFF; CDR3 DNA: TGTGCCAGCAAAGGGGTGTTGTTGGGCACTGAAGCTTTCTTT
D gene: -; CDR3 length: 14; clone size: -; V gene: TRBV19; J gene: TRBJ1-5; CDR3 protein: CASSIGYSNQPQHF; CDR3 DNA: TGTGCCAGTAGTATAGGCTATAGCAATCAGCCCCAGCATTTT
D gene: -; CDR3 length: 13; clone size: -; V gene: TRBV4-3; J gene: TRBJ2-1; CDR3 protein: CASSQGTIYEQFF; CDR3 DNA: TGCGCCAGCAGCCAAGGGACTATCTATGAGCAGTTCTTC
D gene: -; CDR3 length: 15; clone size: -; V gene: TRBV6-5; J gene: TRBJ1-3; CDR3 protein: CASSYGGASGNTIYF; CDR3 DNA: TGTGCCAGCAGTTATGGCGGGGCCTCTGGAAACACCATATATTTT
D gene: TRBD2; CDR3 length: 18; clone size: -; V gene: TRBV4-3; J gene: TRBJ2-3; CDR3 protein: CASSQDFVGTSGADTQYF; CDR3 DNA: TGCGCCAGCAGCCAAGATTTCGTCGGGACTAGCGGTGCAGATACGCAGTATTTT
D gene: TRBD1; CDR3 length: 18; clone size: -; V gene: TRBV5-1; J gene: TRBJ1-3; CDR3 protein: CASSYGQGLGVSGNTIYF; CDR3 DNA: TGCGCCAGCAGTTATGGACAGGGGCTTGGTGTCTCTGGAAACACCATATATTTT
D gene: -; CDR3 length: 13; clone size: once; V gene: TRBV30; J gene: TRBJ1-5; CDR3 protein: CAWSIRGNQPQHF; CDR3 DNA: TGTGCCTGGAGTATCAGGGGAAATCAGCCCCAGCATTTT
D gene: -; CDR3 length: 14; clone size: -; V gene: TRBV7-2; J gene: TRBJ1-4; CDR3 protein: CASSQGRGREKLFF; CDR3 DNA: TGTGCCAGCAGCCAGGGACGGGGGAGGGAAAAACTGTTTTTT
D gene: -; CDR3 length: 12; clone size: -; V gene: TRBV6-6; J gene: TRBJ2-1; CDR3 protein: CASSSGRNEQFF; CDR3 DNA: TGTGCCAGCAGTTCAGGTAGGAATGAGCAGTTCTTC
D gene: TRBD1; CDR3 length: 19; clone size: -; V gene: TRBV7-7; J gene: TRBJ1-5; CDR3 protein: CASSPPRDRGPYSNQPQHF; CDR3 DNA: TGTGCCAGCAGCCCTCCCCGGGACAGGGGGCCGTATAGCAATCAGCCCCAGCATTTT
D gene: -; CDR3 length: 15; clone size: -; V gene: TRBV30; J gene: TRBJ1-6; CDR3 protein: CAWSRQGLGYSPLHF; CDR3 DNA: TGTGCCTGGAGTCGGCAGGGGTTGGGGTATTCACCCCTCCACTTT
D gene: TRBD1; CDR3 length: 15; clone size: -; V gene: TRBV19; J gene: TRBJ1-5; CDR3 protein: CASSGTGLSNQPQHF; CDR3 DNA: TGTGCCAGTAGTGGGACAGGACTAAGCAATCAGCCCCAGCATTTT
D gene: -; CDR3 length: 13; clone size: -; V gene: TRBV2; J gene: TRBJ2-7; CDR3 protein: CASNDGPLREQYF; CDR3 DNA: TGTGCCAGCAATGATGGGCCTCTGAGAGAGCAGTACTTC
D gene: TRBD2; CDR3 length: 20; clone size: -; V gene: TRBV23-1; J gene: TRBJ2-4; CDR3 protein: CASSHIPYLAGEDPENIQYF; CDR3 DNA: TGCGCCAGCAGTCACATCCCATATTTAGCGGGAGAGGACCCCGAAAACATTCAGTACTTC
D gene: TRBD2; CDR3 length: 12; clone size: -; V gene: TRBV7-2; J gene: TRBJ2-1; CDR3 protein: CASSSQTSRMFF; CDR3 DNA: TGTGCCAGCAGCTCTCAGACTAGCAGGATGTTCTTC
D gene: TRBD2; CDR3 length: 13; clone size: -; V gene: TRBV29-1; J gene: TRBJ2-3; CDR3 protein: CSVEGGNTDTQYF; CDR3 DNA: TGCAGCGTTGAGGGGGGGAACACAGATACGCAGTATTTT
D gene: TRBD1; CDR3 length: 13; clone size: -; V gene: TRBV6-5; J gene: TRBJ2-7; CDR3 protein: CASRRQGRNEQYF; CDR3 DNA: TGTGCCAGCAGGAGACAGGGACGAAACGAGCAGTACTTC
D gene: TRBD1; CDR3 length: 13; clone size: -; V gene: TRBV29-1; J gene: TRBJ1-1; CDR3 protein: CSVRRDRVTEAFF; CDR3 DNA: TGCAGCGTTCGACGGGACAGGGTCACTGAAGCTTTCTTT
D gene: TRBD1; CDR3 length: 13; clone size: -; V gene: TRBV29-1; J gene: TRBJ1-5; CDR3 protein: CSVEPGGGQPQHF; CDR3 DNA: TGCAGCGTTGAACCAGGGGGCGGCCAGCCCCAGCATTTT